The 10 T cell receptor beta chains presented below share a single source sample, sequenced in a study of cytomegalovirus exposure and HLA in healthy donors. The PCR contained 60 Vbeta and 13 Jbeta primers. Profiled with immunoSEQ multiplex PCR; TCRdb holds only in-frame clones, not every one. Seen here are about 65,000 clones, approximately 60% observed once, and the top ten hold around 2.7%. Sequenced material: PBMCs. The receptors here all came from a man aged 25 to 45 in good health and CMV-seronegative.

This chain uses TRBV9 with TRBJ2-7; D gene ambiguous. Trimming stripped 0 bases from V and 0 bases from J, with 10 bases between. Looked up from germline, CDR1 is SGDLS and CDR2 is YYNGEE. The CDR3 is 15 amino acids. CDR3 DNA: TGTGCCAGCAGCGTAGGACTTGCTATCTCCTACGAGCAGTACTTC. Translating gives CASSVGLAISYEQYF.

This clone was seen a handful of times. This chain uses TRBV6-4 with TRBJ1-5; TRBD1 might be the D (5 bases). With 4 bases removed from V and 6 bases from J, the gap between germline ends came to 13 bases. Looked up from germline, CDR1 is MRHNA and CDR2 is SNTAGT. The CDR3 consists of 14 residues. CDR3 sequence (DNA): TGTGCCAGCAGTGCTATGGCGGGGGGTCAGCCCCAGCATTTT. Protein: CASSAMAGGQPQHF.

In its sample, this clone was seen a few times. This chain uses TRBV4-2 with TRBJ1-2; no clear D. The CDR3 length is 14 residues. Germline lookup yields CDR1 LGHNA and CDR2 YNFKEQ. Trimming pared 0 bases from V and 4 bases from J, leaving 9 bases between. For the CDR3, the DNA is TGTGCCAGCAGCCAAGACGGTTATTCCTATGGCTACACCTTC. It encodes CASSQDGYSYGYTF.

The chain combines TRBV4-1 with TRBJ2-7, with 10 bases matching TRBD2. The germline gives CDR1 MGHRA, CDR2 YSYEKL. This CDR3 has 16 residues. V lost 0 bases to trimming and J lost 6 bases; unmatched junction nucleotides: 8. The CDR3 DNA reads as TGCGCCAGCAGCCAAGATGCCCTAGCGGGGGCTCGCGAGCAGTACTTC. The encoded protein is CASSQDALAGAREQYF.

J is TRBJ2-7 and V is TRBV7-2; D might be TRBD1 (5 bases). The CDR3 sequence is 15 residues long. Trimming left V 3 bases short and J 3 bases short, with 15 bases between. CDR1 is SGHTA, CDR2 FQGNSA, per germline. For the CDR3, the DNA is TGTGCCAGCAGCTTGGGGCCGGGCGTGAACTACGAGCAGTACTTC. Encoded protein: CASSLGPGVNYEQYF.

There are a few counts of this clone. The rearrangement links TRBV6-1 to TRBJ2-3, with D possibly TRBD1 on 5 matching bases. This CDR3 region has 13 residues. Trimming took 6 bases from V and 2 from J, leaving 9 bases between them. Germline V lookup: CDR1 MNHNS, CDR2 SASEGT. The CDR3: CASRRTPTDTQYF. The CDR3 region has the DNA TGTGCCAGCAGGCGGACACCCACAGATACGCAGTATTTT.

This clone was seen a handful of times. The rearrangement links TRBV7-6 to TRBJ2-1, with TRBD1 matching over 10 bases. The CDR3 has 15 residues. Trimming removed 5 bases from V and 6 bases from J; junction bases left unmatched: 7. The germline gives CDR1 SGHVS, CDR2 FNYEAQ. CDR3 sequence reads: CASSLLDRGGNEQFF. The CDR3 nucleotides read TGTGCCAGCAGCCTCCTGGACAGGGGGGGCAATGAGCAGTTCTTC.

This clone appeared once. The chain recombines TRBV5-6 with TRBJ2-5; D may be TRBD1 (6 bases). This CDR3 has 16 amino acids. V shed 1 base and J shed 4 bases, with 17 bases lying between them. CDR1 is SGHDT, CDR2 YYEEEE, per germline. The CDR3 DNA sequence: TGTGCCAGCAGCTTGCGGTACGGGCAGGGGCCAGAGACCCAGTACTTC. Its protein product is CASSLRYGQGPETQYF.

J is TRBJ1-5 and V is TRBV6-6; D remains unclear. This CDR3 is 14 amino acids long. Germline V gene lookup returns CDR1 MNHNY and CDR2 SVGAGI (reference sequence). Trimming pared 7 bases from V and 3 bases from J, leaving 13 bases between. The CDR3 sequence is CASTGISNNQPQHF. The CDR3 region has the DNA TGTGCCAGCACGGGTATTAGTAACAATCAGCCCCAGCATTTT.

The chain has TRBV2 and TRBJ1-2, with 9 bases fitting TRBD1. J lost 4 bases, V lost 4 bases, and 4 bases had no gene match. CDR1 SNHLY and CDR2 FYNNEI come from the germline V gene. This CDR3 region has 14 residues. CDR3 sequence reads: CASSAVGQGYGYTF. The DNA for the CDR3 is TGTGCCAGCAGTGCCGTGGGACAGGGCTATGGCTACACCTTC.